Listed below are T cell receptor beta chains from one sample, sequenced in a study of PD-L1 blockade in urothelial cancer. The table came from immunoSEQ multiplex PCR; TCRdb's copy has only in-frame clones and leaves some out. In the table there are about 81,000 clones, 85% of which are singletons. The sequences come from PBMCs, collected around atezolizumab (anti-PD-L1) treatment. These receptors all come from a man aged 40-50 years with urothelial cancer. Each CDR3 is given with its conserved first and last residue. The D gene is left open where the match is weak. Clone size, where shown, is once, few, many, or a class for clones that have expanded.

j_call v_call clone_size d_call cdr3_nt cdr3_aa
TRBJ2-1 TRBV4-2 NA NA TGTGCCAGCAGCCAAGAAGGAGGTGGGGGAAACATGGTGCGGGACGATGAGCAGTTCTTC CASSQEGGGGNMVRDDEQFF
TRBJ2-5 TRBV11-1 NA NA TGTGCCAGCAGGACGGGACAATTGACCCAGTACTTC CASRTGQLTQYF
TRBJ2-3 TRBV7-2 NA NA TGTGCCAGCAGCGTACTAGGCGGCAGCACAGATACGCAGTATTTT CASSVLGGSTDTQYF
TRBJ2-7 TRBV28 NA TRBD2 TGTGCCAGTTGGGGAGGGCGCGACGGCTACGAGCAGTACTTC CASWGGRDGYEQYF
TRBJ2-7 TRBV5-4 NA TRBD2 TGTGCCAGCAGCCTCTCGACTAGCCGCCCAGCCTACGAGCAGTACTTC CASSLSTSRPAYEQYF
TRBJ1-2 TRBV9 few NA TGTGCCAGCAGCGCAGGGGAGGGGGACTATGGCTACACCTTC CASSAGEGDYGYTF
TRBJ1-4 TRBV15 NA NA TGTGCCACCAGCAAGGGAGGAGGTGAAAAACTGTTTTTT CATSKGGGEKLFF
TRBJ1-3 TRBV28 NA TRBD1 TGTGCCAGCAGCCAAACAGGGGGTGCCGGAAACACCATATATTTT CASSQTGGAGNTIYF
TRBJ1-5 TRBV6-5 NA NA TGTGCCAGCAGATCCCAGGGCTATAGCAATCAGCCCCAGCATTTT CASRSQGYSNQPQHF
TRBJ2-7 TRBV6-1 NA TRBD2 TGTGCCAGCAACGAGGCGGGAGGGCCCTACGAGCAGTACTTC CASNEAGGPYEQYF
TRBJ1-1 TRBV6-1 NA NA TGTGCCAGCAGTGAACGGGGGGGGGCGGTTGAAGCTTTCTTT CASSERGGAVEAFF
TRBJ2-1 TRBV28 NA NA TGTGCCAGCAGTTTAGGCGGGACAGCGGGCAATGAGCAGTTCTTC CASSLGGTAGNEQFF
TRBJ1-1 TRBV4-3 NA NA TGCGCCAGCAGATTAGGGCCGGGGTCTCCTGAAGCTTTCTTT CASRLGPGSPEAFF
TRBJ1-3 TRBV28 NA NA TGTGCCAGCAGCGTAAAAGGAAACACCATATATTTT CASSVKGNTIYF
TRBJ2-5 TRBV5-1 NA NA TGCGCCAGCAGCTATAAAGAGACCCAGTACTTC CASSYKETQYF
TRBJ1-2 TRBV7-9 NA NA TGTGCCAGCAGCTCCCCCCCCCGTCTAGAAGATGGCTACACCTTC CASSSPPRLEDGYTF
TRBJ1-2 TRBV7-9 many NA TGTGCCAGCAGCGGAGGGGGGGACGGAACTAACTATGGCTACACCTTC CASSGGGDGTNYGYTF
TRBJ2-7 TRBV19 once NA TGTGCCAGTAGCCCAGACAGATTAAGTATCGAGCAGTACTTC CASSPDRLSIEQYF
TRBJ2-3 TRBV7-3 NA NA TGTGCCAGCAGCTTATCAGCGGGCACAGATACGCAGTATTTT CASSLSAGTDTQYF
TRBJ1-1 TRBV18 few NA TGTGCCAGCTCACTGGGTAGGGGGACCACTGAAGCTTTCTTT CASSLGRGTTEAFF
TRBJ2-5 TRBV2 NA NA TGTGCCAGCAGGCGGGGACGGATGGAGACCCAGTACTTC CASRRGRMETQYF
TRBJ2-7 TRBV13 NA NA TGTGCCAGCAGCTTCGGCTACGAGCAGTACTTC CASSFGYEQYF
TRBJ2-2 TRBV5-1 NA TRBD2 TGCGCCAGCAGCCCCCAACCAGCGGGAGGGGGAACCGGGGAGCTGTTTTTT CASSPQPAGGGTGELFF
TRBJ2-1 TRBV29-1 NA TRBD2 TGCAGCGTTGGAGGACTAGCGGAGTTGGGGGTAGACAATGAGCAGTTCTTC CSVGGLAELGVDNEQFF